This T cell receptor (beta chain) was recovered during a study of T cells in Graves' hyperthyroidism and ophthalmopathy. Study as a whole: Peripheral blood specimens were obtained at initial diagnosis, prior to any treatment.

The sample holds many counts of this clonotype. The antigen is undetermined. This CDR3 is built from 22 residues. Germline loops: CDR1 SEHNR, CDR2 FQNEAQ (reference sequence). After removal of 4 bases from V and 1 base from J, the junction contained 19 bases not matched to a gene. Disease lasting under 3 months, a NOSPECS grade of at least 4, and a Clinical Activity Score of at least 3 were features of the ophthalmopathy patients. Study results and limitations: Median prediction lead before ophthalmopathy onset was about 6.5 months with the model.

RNA transcripts served as the template for amplifying TCR beta CDR3 regions. TCR CDR3 regions were first amplified by RT-PCR with HTBI primers. Each CDR3 protein is one row after TCRdb ran MiXCR on the multiplex PCR reads. The table shows about 250,000 distinct CDR3 sequences, with about 25% occurring only once. Sequencing was performed on blood. The chain recombines TRBV7-9 with TRBJ2-2; 12 bases map to TRBD1. The clonotype originates from a woman aged 40-49 years with Graves' ophthalmopathy. CDR3 loop: CASSSTDRQLGTGGLNTGELFF. CDR3 coding DNA: TGTGCCAGCAGCTCCACAGATAGGCAACTTGGGACAGGGGGCTTGAACACCGGGGAGCTGTTTTTT.